The 17 T cell receptor beta chains below all came from one sample that was sequenced in a study of blood T cell repertoires in COVID-19. The data were produced by immunoSEQ multiplex PCR, yet TCRdb's version contains in-frame clones alone and is incomplete. This table has some 250,000 clones, 91% appearing once. Source material: PBMCs or T cells enriched from blood (not recorded which). Every receptor here comes from a human donor in a cohort exposed to, infected with or recovered from COVID-19 (not recorded which). The donor label of this sample is uncertain.

The chain is built from TRBV9 and TRBJ2-1, with a weak D call TRBD2 (5 bases). Between the trimmed V and J ends, which lost 0 bases and 7 bases, there was a span of 8 bases. The CDR3 contains 13 residues. Germline loops: CDR1 SGDLS, CDR2 YYNGEE. CDR3 coding DNA: TGTGCCAGCAGCGTAGCGGGGTGGAATGAGCAGTTCTTC. Translating gives CASSVAGWNEQFF.

This chain joins TRBV29-1 and TRBJ1-3, with unresolved D. Germline CDR1 SQVTM, CDR2 ANQGSEA. This CDR3 comprises 13 residues. Deletions cut 5 bases from V and 0 bases from J, with 8 bases between. The CDR3 protein is CSVTPSSGNTIYF. The CDR3 region has the DNA TGCAGCGTTACCCCGAGCTCTGGAAACACCATATATTTT.

The CDR3 loop is CSVAGRNTEAFF. Written as DNA, the CDR3 is TGCAGCGTTGCAGGCCGGAACACTGAAGCTTTCTTT. J is TRBJ1-1 and V is TRBV29-1; D gene uncertain. The CDR3 extends over 12 amino acids. V was pared by 4 bases and J by 1 base, with 7 bases between. The germline gives CDR1 SQVTM, CDR2 ANQGSEA.

The CDR3 here is CASSEGLDRANNSPLHF. Here the CDR3 DNA reads TGCGCCAGCAGTGAAGGTTTGGACAGGGCTAATAATTCACCCCTCCACTTT. The rearrangement uses TRBV10-2 and TRBJ1-6; 8 nucleotides line up with TRBD1. The CDR3 contains 17 residues. V was clipped by 3 bases and J by 5 bases; unmatched bases: 9. From germline, CDR1 is WSHSY and CDR2 SAAADI.

This rearrangement joins TRBV2 to TRBJ2-4, with a tentative D call TRBD2 (6 bases). CDR3 length: 13 amino acids. Per germline, CDR1 SNHLY and CDR2 FYNNEI. Trimming pared 7 bases from V and 6 bases from J, leaving 13 bases between. As DNA, the CDR3 is TGTGCCAGCAAAGGGGATAGCGGAAACATTCAGTACTTC. Amino acids: CASKGDSGNIQYF.

This sequence joins TRBV30 and TRBJ1-1; no clear D gene. From germline, CDR1 is GTSNPN and CDR2 SVGIG (reference sequence). The V end lost 1 base, the J end lost 3 bases, and 9 bases lay between the germline ends. The CDR3 length is 13 residues. CDR3: CAWSASGDTEAFF. CDR3 nucleotides: TGTGCCTGGAGTGCCAGCGGGGACACTGAAGCTTTCTTT.

The chain recombines TRBV11-3 with TRBJ2-3, with TRBD2 identical over 9 bases. Germline V gene data show CDR1 as SGHNT and CDR2 as YENEEA. This CDR3 has 18 amino acids. Losses at the gene ends were 5 bases for V and 4 bases for J; bases not matched to a gene: 16. The CDR3 sequence: CASSPGISSGEGPDTQYF. The CDR3 DNA reads TGTGCCAGCAGCCCCGGCATTTCTAGCGGGGAAGGACCAGATACGCAGTATTTT.

This chain joins TRBV12-3 or TRBV12-4 and TRBJ1-6; D is unclear. Trimming cost V 2 bases and J 10 bases, with 9 bases left between them. The CDR3 contains 13 residues. For the CDR3, the DNA is TGTGCCAGCAGTTTAAGGGAGGGATCACCCCTCCACTTT. Its protein is CASSLREGSPLHF.

J is TRBJ2-3 and V is TRBV29-1; 7 bases line up with TRBD2. CDR3 size: 15 residues. Per germline, CDR1 SQVTM and CDR2 ANQGSEA. Unmatched junction bases numbered 15, after V lost 4 bases and J lost 8 bases. CDR3 amino acids: CSVVSAGKNQGTQYF. The CDR3 nucleotides read TGCAGCGTTGTTTCAGCGGGGAAGAATCAGGGTACGCAGTATTTT.

V usage is TRBV9 and J usage is TRBJ2-6, with D maybe TRBD1 (6 bases). Germline-derived CDR1 and CDR2 are SGDLS and YYNGEE. Trimming took off 5 bases at V and 0 bases at J, with 18 bases between the two ends. This CDR3 is built from 18 residues. CDR3 DNA: TGTGCCAGCAGTCGTGAGGGGACACCGAGCTCTGGGGCCAACGTCCTGACTTTC. This codes for CASSREGTPSSGANVLTF.

CDR3 sequence reads: CASSLSTGLTTGNTIYF. The CDR3 nucleotides are TGTGCCAGCAGCTTATCGACAGGGTTGACGACCGGAAACACCATATATTTT. V is TRBV7-2 and J is TRBJ1-3; 7 bases are a match to TRBD1. V shed 2 bases, J shed 4 bases, and the junction held 11 bases outside the gene matches. Germline V CDR1 and CDR2: SGHTA, FQGNSA. This CDR3 comprises 17 residues.

The chain combines TRBV5-1 with TRBJ2-1; 7 nucleotides line up with TRBD2. Looked up from germline, CDR1 is SGHRS and CDR2 is YFSETQ. V dropped 2 bases and J dropped 8; count of bases not matched to a gene: 1. This CDR3 spans 12 amino acids. The CDR3 coding sequence is TGCGCCAGCAGCTTTGGGGGGGATGAGCAGTTCTTC. This codes for CASSFGGDEQFF.

This sequence joins TRBV24-1 and TRBJ1-2; 10 bases fit TRBD1. Germline V gene data show CDR1 as KGHDR and CDR2 as SFDVKD. The CDR3 has 16 residues. The J segment lost 5 bases and the V segment lost 4 bases, leaving 9 bases of the junction unmatched. The CDR3 nucleotides are TGTGCCACCAGTGAGGGACAGGGGCTACTAGGGTATGGCTACACCTTC. Encoded protein: CATSEGQGLLGYGYTF.

This chain joins TRBV11-3 and TRBJ2-5; TRBD1 might be the D (6 bases). V was pared by 1 base and J by 5 bases, with 8 bases between. Germline V gene lookup returns CDR1 SGHNT and CDR2 YENEEA. The CDR3 runs to 13 residues. The CDR3 DNA reads TGTGCCAGCAGCTTAGGGGGGCTTGAGACCCAGTACTTC. Amino acid sequence: CASSLGGLETQYF. The whole variable domain, filled in from reference TRBV11-3 and TRBJ2-5, reads EAGVVQSPRYKIIEKKQPVAFWCNPISGHNTLYWYLQNLGQGPELLIRYENEEAVDDSQLPKDRFSAERLKGVDSTLKIQPAELGDSAVYLCASSLGGLETQYFGPGTRLLVL.

The chain carries TRBV9 and TRBJ2-7; maybe TRBD1 (8 bases). This CDR3 contains 15 residues. CDR1 SGDLS and CDR2 YYNGEE come from the germline V gene. Trimming pared 0 bases from V and 4 bases from J, leaving 14 bases between. Here the CDR3 DNA reads TGTGCCAGCAGCGTAGCGGGGGGACAGGTATACGAGCAGTACTTC. Encoded protein: CASSVAGGQVYEQYF. The full variable domain, its missing parts supplied by reference TRBV9 and TRBJ2-7, is DSGVTQTPKHLITATGQRVTLRCSPRSGDLSVYWYQQSLDQGLQFLIQYYNGEERAKGNILERFSAQQFPDLHSELNLSSLELGDSALYFCASSVAGGQVYEQYFGPGTRLTVT.

The chain links TRBV7-8 to TRBJ2-3, with TRBD1 as a possible D gene (6 bases). The CDR3 covers 16 residues. Trimming shortened V by 5 bases and J by 0 bases, and 15 bases separated the two germline ends. Looked up from germline, CDR1 is SGHVS and CDR2 is FQNEAQ. In DNA, the CDR3 is TGTGCCAGCAGCCCCCAACAGGGAACGAGCACAGATACGCAGTATTTT. Its translation: CASSPQQGTSTDTQYF. Filled out from reference TRBV7-8 and TRBJ2-3, the complete variable domain reads GAGVSQSPRYKVAKRGQDVALRCDPISGHVSLFWYQQALGQGPEFLTYFQNEAQLDKSGLPSDRFFAERPEGSVSTLKIQRTQQEDSAVYLCASSPQQGTSTDTQYFGPGTRLTVL.

Remarks on this clone: Relative to the germline gene, one junction end is altered; a read error may explain this. The J gene is TRBJ2-7, the V gene TRBV2, with 7 bases aligning to TRBD2. The CDR3 is 16 amino acids. Looked up from germline, CDR1 is SNHLY and CDR2 is FYNNEI. CDR3 sequence (DNA): TGTGTCAGCAGTCCTCTAGCGGTGGGGTTGGCCTACGAGCAGTACTTC. Amino acid sequence: CVSSPLAVGLAYEQYF.